This T cell receptor (beta chain) stems from a study of cytomegalovirus exposure and HLA in healthy donors. V shed 1 base and J 7 bases; nucleotides not matched to a gene: 9. The CDR3 loop spans 17 amino acids. The germline gives CDR1 LGHNA, CDR2 YNFKEQ. In the PCR, 60 Vbeta and 13 Jbeta primers were used. Some clones are missing from TCRdb's copy, which holds only in-frame ones; the method was immunoSEQ multiplex PCR. Recorded for this sample: just over 80,000 clones. The V and J genes are TRBV4-2 and TRBJ2-1; 11 bases align to TRBD2. This sequence was found in a woman aged 25-40 years in good health and CMV-seronegative. The sample was PBMCs. CDR3: CASSQVAGGPSRNEQFF. CDR3 nucleotides: TGTGCCAGCAGCCAAGTAGCGGGAGGGCCCTCGAGGAATGAGCAGTTCTTC.